The T cell receptor beta chain described here comes from a study of spatial heterogeneity in lung cancer. V shed 3 bases, J shed 4 bases, and the junction held 5 bases outside the gene matches. The length of the CDR3 is 14 residues. The germline CDR1 and CDR2 sequences are KGHSH and LQKENI. Study-wide results and caveats: Follow-up blood showed ubiquitous expanded tumor TCRs less than blood at resection did.

In this sample, this clonotype turned up many times. Antigen unknown. TCRdb reprocessed the 5' RACE reads with MiXCR, giving one entry per CDR3 protein. Here the sample spans roughly 23,000 distinct CDR3 sequences, less than 6% being singletons. Specified time point: sample taken at primary tumor resection. The rearrangement links TRBV18 to TRBJ2-7; TRBD1 aligns across 8 bases. Sequencing was performed on PBMCs, taken at surgery. This receptor was taken from a male donor with early-stage non-small cell lung cancer. In DNA, the CDR3 is TGTGCCAGCTCACCCAACCAGGGGGCGTACGAGCAGTACTTC. Protein: CASSPNQGAYEQYF.